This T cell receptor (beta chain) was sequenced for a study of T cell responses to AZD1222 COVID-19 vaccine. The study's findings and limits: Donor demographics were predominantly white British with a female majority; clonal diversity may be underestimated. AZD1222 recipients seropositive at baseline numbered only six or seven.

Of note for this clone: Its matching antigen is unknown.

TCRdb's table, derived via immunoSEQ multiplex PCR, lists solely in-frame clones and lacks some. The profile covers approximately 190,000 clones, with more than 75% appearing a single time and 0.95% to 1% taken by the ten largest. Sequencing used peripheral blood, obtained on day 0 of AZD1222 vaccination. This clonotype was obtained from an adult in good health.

The CDR3 reads CASTYRGPNEKLFF. For the CDR3, the DNA is TGTGCCAGCACCTACAGGGGGCCTAATGAAAAACTGTTTTTT. The J gene is TRBJ1-4, the V gene TRBV28; 9 nucleotides agree with TRBD1. The CDR3 is 14 amino acids. Looked up from germline, CDR1 is MDHEN and CDR2 is SYDVKM. With 7 bases clipped from V and 3 bases from J, the junction kept 3 bases outside the gene matches.